This TCR beta chain was retrieved from a study of T cell responses to AZD1222 COVID-19 vaccine. Whole-study results and caveats: Most donors were white British, females outnumbered males, and clonal diversity was possibly underestimated. Breadth and depth of Spike-specific TCRs rose after two AZD1222 doses.

Germline values: CDR1 SEHNR, CDR2 FQNEAQ (reference sequence). Losses at the gene ends were 3 bases for V and 8 bases for J; bases not matched to a gene: 5. CDR3 length: 13 amino acids. Second-dose intervals near 4 or 12 weeks were combined. As regards this clone: Antigen unknown.

Using immunoSEQ multiplex PCR, the repertoire was profiled, and TCRdb retains in-frame clones only, with some absent. The profile covers about 86,000 clones, with about nine tenths appearing a single time and less than 6% taken by the ten largest. The starting material was peripheral blood, obtained 28 days after the second AZD1222 dose. J is TRBJ1-2 and V is TRBV7-9; TRBD1 matches at 8 bases. The sequence was obtained from an adult who received the AZD1222 COVID-19 vaccine. The CDR3 coding sequence is TGTGCCAGCAGCTTTACAGGGGGAATCGGCTACACCTTC. Its protein is CASSFTGGIGYTF.